One and the same sample provided the 13 T cell receptor beta chains below, sequenced in a study of early T cells in non-severe SARS-CoV-2 infection. TCRdb used MiXCR to reprocess the 5' RACE reads, holding one entry per CDR3 protein. The sample includes 75,000 to 80,000 distinct CDR3 sequences, approximately 16% of them seen just once. Sequencing was performed on whole blood. These receptor sequences come from an adult who was a healthcare worker with PCR-confirmed SARS-CoV-2 infection or an uninfected control (not recorded which).

This clonotype was seen ten or more times. The rearrangement uses TRBV27 and TRBJ1-5, with TRBD1 as a possible D gene (6 bases). Germline V gives CDR1 MNHEY, CDR2 SMNVEV (reference sequence). The CDR3 covers 16 residues. Trimming left V 3 bases short and J 3 bases short, with 15 bases between. The CDR3, as DNA: TGTGCCAGCAGTTTGGACAGCCCCTTATTCAATCAGCCCCAGCATTTT. Translated, it gives CASSLDSPLFNQPQHF.

This clonotype has ten or more counts. The chain carries TRBV19 and TRBJ2-3; possible D gene TRBD2, 6 bases. The CDR3 is 15 residues long. Trimming pared 7 bases from V and 6 bases from J, leaving 20 bases between. Germline CDR1 is LNHDA and CDR2 is SQIVND (reference sequence). The CDR3 nucleotides read TGTGCCAGTACCCCACAAGGTGATCGGGGGGATACGCAGTATTTT. It specifies CASTPQGDRGDTQYF. The full variable domain, in which reference TRBV19 and TRBJ2-3 provide the parts outside the CDR3, is DGGITQSPKYLFRKEGQNVTLSCEQNLNHDAMYWYRQDPGQGLRLIYYSQIVNDFQKGDIAEGYSVSREKKESFPLTVTSAQKNPTAFYLCASTPQGDRGDTQYFGPGTRLTVL.

This clonotype was detected a few times. The chain has TRBV3-1 and TRBJ1-6; D gene ambiguous. The CDR3 totals 14 residues. Germline-derived CDR1 and CDR2 are LGHDT and YNNKEL (reference sequence). With 2 bases removed from V and 2 bases from J, the gap between germline ends came to 4 bases. The CDR3 DNA reads TGTGCCAGCAGCCAATTGGCCTATAATTCACCCCTCCACTTT. It translates to CASSQLAYNSPLHF.

The chain links TRBV13 to TRBJ2-3, with D unresolved. Germline loops: CDR1 PRHDT, CDR2 FYEKMQ (reference sequence). This CDR3 is built from 14 residues. Trimming removed 2 bases at V and 3 bases at J, with 9 bases between. CDR3 DNA sequence: TGTGCCAGCAGCTTATTCCCGGAAACAGATACGCAGTATTTT. Translated: CASSLFPETDTQYF.

This clonotype was counted a few times. The V call is TRBV10-1, the J call TRBJ2-3; D remains ambiguous. This CDR3 region has 14 residues. In germline, CDR1 is WNHNN, CDR2 SYGVQD (reference sequence). V shed 6 bases and J shed 2 bases, with 12 bases lying between them. The CDR3 protein is CASSEQRFTDTQYF. CDR3 DNA sequence: TGCGCCAGCAGCGAGCAGAGATTCACAGATACGCAGTATTTT.

The CDR3 bases are TGCAGCGTTGGAAGCTCTGGGGCCAACGTCCTGACTTTC. Its protein product is CSVGSSGANVLTF. This chain links TRBV29-1 with TRBJ2-6; no clear D gene. The germline gives CDR1 SQVTM, CDR2 ANQGSEA. This CDR3 is built from 13 residues. V lost 4 bases and J 0 bases, leaving 4 bases between the germline ends.

The chain links TRBV29-1 to TRBJ1-2; D possibly corresponds to TRBD1 (5 bases). CDR3 length equals 13 residues. Germline lookup yields CDR1 SQVTM and CDR2 ANQGSEA. Between the trimmed V and J ends, which lost 6 bases and 4 bases, there was a span of 15 bases. CDR3: CSVLTGTLYGYTF. The DNA of the CDR3 is TGCAGCGTACTAACCGGGACTCTCTATGGCTACACCTTC.

This clonotype was detected only a few times. The J gene is TRBJ2-1, the V gene TRBV19; D assignment may be TRBD1 or TRBD2 (5 bases each). This CDR3 comprises 14 residues. The germline V gene has CDR1 LNHDA and CDR2 SQIVND (reference sequence). V lost 9 bases and J lost 2, with 14 bases in between. This chain's CDR3 is CASQTGPAYNEQFF. The CDR3 coding sequence is TGTGCCAGCCAAACGGGGCCCGCCTACAATGAGCAGTTCTTC.

The table lists this clonotype with a few counts. The chain recombines TRBV3-1 with TRBJ1-1; D call uncertain. The CDR3 runs to 13 residues. CDR1 is LGHDT, CDR2 YNNKEL, per germline (reference sequence). The V and J ends lost 2 bases and 0 bases respectively, with 4 bases between them. CDR3 protein: CASSQIMNTEAFF. The CDR3, as DNA: TGTGCCAGCAGCCAAATTATGAACACTGAAGCTTTCTTT.

This clonotype was counted between two and nine times. The chain employs TRBV5-1 and TRBJ2-7, with D perhaps TRBD1 (5 bases). V dropped 0 bases and J dropped 4 bases, with 11 bases sitting between them. Germline CDR1 is SGHRS and CDR2 is YFSETQ. The CDR3 is 14 residues long. The CDR3 nucleotides are TGCGCCAGCAGCTTGGCAGGACAAACTTACGAGCAGTACTTC. It specifies CASSLAGQTYEQYF.

V is TRBV12-3 or TRBV12-4 and J is TRBJ2-5; 7 bases are a match to TRBD2. This CDR3 has 15 residues. Trimming removed 3 bases from V and 5 bases from J; junction bases left unmatched: 9. The CDR3 DNA reads TGTGCCAGCAGTTTTTTGGGCGGGGAGGGGGAGACCCAGTACTTC. This encodes CASSFLGGEGETQYF.

This clonotype has a handful of counts. The V call is TRBV6-5, the J call TRBJ1-5; D may be TRBD1 (6 bases). V shed 5 bases and J shed 3 bases, with 17 bases lying between them. Germline CDR1 reads MNHEY; CDR2 reads SVGAGI. The CDR3 extends over 16 amino acids. CDR3 in DNA: TGTGCCAGCAGTCCCCTTTCGAGGGGGGCCAATCAGCCCCAGCATTTT. Translation: CASSPLSRGANQPQHF.

This chain uses TRBV7-9 with TRBJ1-5; 9 bases fit TRBD1. Germline V CDR1 and CDR2: SEHNR, FQNEAQ (reference sequence). With 5 bases clipped from V and 0 bases from J, the junction kept 8 bases outside the gene matches. The CDR3 has 17 amino acids. The CDR3 loop is CASSPQGQGISNQPQHF. CDR3 nucleotide sequence: TGTGCCAGCAGCCCCCAGGGACAGGGAATTAGCAATCAGCCCCAGCATTTT. Looking up the rest from reference TRBV7-9 and TRBJ1-5 gives the full variable domain: DTGVSQNPRHKITKRGQNVTFRCDPISEHNRLYWYRQTLGQGPEFLTYFQNEAQLEKSRLLSDRFSAERPKGSFSTLEIQRTEQGDSAMYLCASSPQGQGISNQPQHFGDGTRLSIL.